The T cell receptor (beta chain) under discussion was sequenced for a study of T-cell reconstitution after alpha-beta-depleted transplantation in children. During its preparation, the TCRbeta library received unique molecular identifiers. TCRdb called the PCR reads again in MiXCR, with one record for every CDR3 protein. The data show 500,000 or so distinct CDR3 sequences, with approximately 30% seen just once and 2% to 3% held by the top ten. This CDR3 contains 15 residues. Germline V lookup: CDR1 SEHNR, CDR2 FQNEAQ (reference sequence). The V and J ends lost 5 bases and 1 base respectively, with 12 bases between them.

The receptor comes from a human donor who donated a stem cell graft to a child with aplastic anemia. The chain links TRBV7-9 to TRBJ2-1; weak D call: TRBD2 (5 bases). The material sequenced was PBMCs from the stem cell graft donor, taken from the stem cell graft. CDR3 in DNA: TGTGCCAGCAGCCCCACACTAGGATCCTACAATGAGCAGTTCTTC. Its translation: CASSPTLGSYNEQFF.